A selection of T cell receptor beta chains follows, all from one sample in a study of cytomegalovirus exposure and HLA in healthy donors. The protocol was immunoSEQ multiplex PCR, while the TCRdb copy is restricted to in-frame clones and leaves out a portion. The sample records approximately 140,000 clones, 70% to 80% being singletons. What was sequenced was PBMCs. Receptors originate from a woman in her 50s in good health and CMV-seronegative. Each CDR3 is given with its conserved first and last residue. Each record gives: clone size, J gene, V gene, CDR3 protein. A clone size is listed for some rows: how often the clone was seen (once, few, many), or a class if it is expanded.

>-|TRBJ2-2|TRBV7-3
CASSLDSNTGELFF
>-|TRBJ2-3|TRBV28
CASRPSGQGTDTQYF
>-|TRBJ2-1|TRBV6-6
CAHRYGRTNEQFF
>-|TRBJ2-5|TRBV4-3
CASSQSRGTGEETQYF
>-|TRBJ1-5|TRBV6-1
CASRRLPAQPQHF
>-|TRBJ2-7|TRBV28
CASSLHNSYEQYF
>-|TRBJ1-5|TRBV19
CASSMRGNQPQHF
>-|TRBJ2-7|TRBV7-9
CASSETRRGTSYEQYF
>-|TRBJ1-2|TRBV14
CASSQSHRGIYGYTF
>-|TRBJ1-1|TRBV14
CASSQGNRGYVNTEAFF
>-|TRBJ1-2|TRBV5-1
CASSTWESGYGYTF
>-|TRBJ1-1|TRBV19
CATLDRMNTEAFF
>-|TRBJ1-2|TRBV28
CASSLPGAGGYTF
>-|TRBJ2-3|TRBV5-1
CASSLAPEGLHTQYF
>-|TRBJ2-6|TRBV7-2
CASRLFWDYHSGANVLTF
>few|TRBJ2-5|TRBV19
CASSIGQGLSETQYF
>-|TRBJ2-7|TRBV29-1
CSVTGQTYEQHF
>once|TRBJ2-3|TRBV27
CASSFGGSTDTQYF
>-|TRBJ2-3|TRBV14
CASSQEATSTDTQYF
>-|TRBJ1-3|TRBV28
CASSLTGRQGVARDTIYF
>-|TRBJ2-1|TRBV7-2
CASSLGRFSGQGFDEQFF
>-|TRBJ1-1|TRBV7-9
CASSSGQANTEAFF
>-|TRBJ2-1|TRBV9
CASSAEGQRRGYGQFF
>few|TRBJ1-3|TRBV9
CASSVVQGGSGNTIYF
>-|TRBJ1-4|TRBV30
CALGQGRTNEKLFF
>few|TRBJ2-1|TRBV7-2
CASSSYGTSGNNEQFF
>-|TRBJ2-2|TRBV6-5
CASRDRVNTGELFF
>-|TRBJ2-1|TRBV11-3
CASRATSYYNEQFF
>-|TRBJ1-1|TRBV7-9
CASSPQWSGTEAFF
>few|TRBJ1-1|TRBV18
CASSRVSLGAQGNTEAFF
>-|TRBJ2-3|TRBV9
CASSVVSGSSDTQYF
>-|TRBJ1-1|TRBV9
CASSVGIGFDRLGGGTEAFF